Below, 5 T cell receptor beta chains from the same sample are listed, as sequenced in a study of blood T cell repertoires in COVID-19. The table came from immunoSEQ multiplex PCR; TCRdb's copy has only in-frame clones and leaves some out. This table holds some 140,000 clones, almost 85% found once. Sequenced: peripheral blood. The receptors derive from a man in his sixties with acute or convalescent COVID-19.

The gene calls are TRBV6-5 and TRBJ2-7; 9 bases align to TRBD2. With 4 bases clipped from V and 2 bases from J, the junction kept 3 bases outside the gene matches. Germline CDR1 MNHEY, CDR2 SVGAGI. The CDR3 extends over 14 amino acids. The CDR3 DNA reads TGTGCCAGCAGTTGGCGGGGGGGGCCCTACGAGCAGTACTTC. It is translated as CASSWRGGPYEQYF.

The chain uses TRBV12-3 or TRBV12-4 and TRBJ1-2; the match to TRBD1 covers 7 bases. Unmatched junction bases numbered 3, after V lost 5 bases and J lost 3 bases. CDR3 length: 13 residues. CDR3 region: CASSPGTDYGYTF. CDR3 bases: TGTGCCAGCAGTCCAGGGACAGACTATGGCTACACCTTC.

The V gene is TRBV6-6, the J gene TRBJ2-7, with no clear D. CDR3 length: 11 amino acids. Germline V gives CDR1 MNHNY, CDR2 SVGAGI (reference sequence). The ends were cut back, 6 bases at V and 2 bases at J, with 5 bases in the middle. The CDR3 reads CASRFAYEQYF. CDR3 bases: TGTGCCAGCAGATTCGCCTACGAGCAGTACTTC.

The chain carries TRBV20-1 and TRBJ2-1; 8 bases align to TRBD2. J gave up 4 bases and V 3 bases, and 11 bases lay outside the gene matches. The CDR3 totals 16 residues. The germline CDR1 and CDR2 sequences are DFQATT and SNEGSKA (reference sequence). CDR3 amino acids: CSASSSGTRAYNEQFF. In DNA, the CDR3 is TGCAGTGCTAGTAGTTCCGGGACTAGAGCATACAATGAGCAGTTCTTC.

This clone was detected a few times. V is TRBV7-9 and J is TRBJ1-5, with D possibly being TRBD1 (5 bases). The CDR3 length is 14 residues. Trimming cost V 4 bases and J 3 bases, with 10 bases left between them. Germline V gives CDR1 SEHNR, CDR2 FQNEAQ (reference sequence). DNA of the CDR3: TGTGCCAGCAGCTCGGACACATACAATCAGCCCCAGCATTTT. Translating gives CASSSDTYNQPQHF.